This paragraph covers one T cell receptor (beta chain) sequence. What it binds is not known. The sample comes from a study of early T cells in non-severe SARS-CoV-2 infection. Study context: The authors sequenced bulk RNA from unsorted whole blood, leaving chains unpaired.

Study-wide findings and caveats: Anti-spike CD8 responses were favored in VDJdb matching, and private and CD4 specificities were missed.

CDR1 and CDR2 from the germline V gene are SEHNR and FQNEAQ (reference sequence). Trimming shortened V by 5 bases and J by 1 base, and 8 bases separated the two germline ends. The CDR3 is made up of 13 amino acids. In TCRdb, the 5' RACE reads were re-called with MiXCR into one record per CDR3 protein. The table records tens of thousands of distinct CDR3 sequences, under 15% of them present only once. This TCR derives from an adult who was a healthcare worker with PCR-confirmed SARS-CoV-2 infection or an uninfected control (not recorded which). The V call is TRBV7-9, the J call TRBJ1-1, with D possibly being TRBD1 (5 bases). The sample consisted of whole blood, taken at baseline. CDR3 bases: TGTGCCAGCAGCATAGGGACGAACACTGAAGCTTTCTTT. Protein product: CASSIGTNTEAFF.